This T cell receptor beta chain was identified during a study of regulatory T cells in long-lasting Graves disease. Noted time point: persistent/refractory GD, antithyroid drugs over 5 years with positive TRAb. PBMC RNA was the source of the TCR library. Graves' disease diagnosis was established per American Thyroid Association guidelines. This clonotype appeared a few times. Its cognate antigen is unknown. The CDR3 extends over 14 amino acids. J gave up 8 bases and V 5 bases, and 8 bases lay outside the gene matches. Germline V gives CDR1 MNHNS, CDR2 SASEGT. Overall study findings and caveats: For persistent Graves' patients, TCR diversity was lower than for newly diagnosed ones. There were preferences for TRBV28, TRBJ1-2 and TRBJ2-5 in persistent disease.

Arm-PCR with iRepertoire HTBI primers amplified the CDR3 regions for these TCR beta libraries. MiXCR, applied by TCRdb to the multiplex PCR reads, yields one record per CDR3 protein. The repertoire holds approximately 400,000 distinct CDR3 sequences, with 23% as singletons. The chain joins TRBV6-1 to TRBJ1-4, with 7 bases fitting TRBD1. The sample consisted of peripheral blood mononuclear cells (PBMCs), taken when the disease was refractory, from a patient treated with antithyroid drugs. The source of this sequence is a female donor with Graves disease. CDR3 nucleotide sequence: TGTGCCAGCAGTAGGGACAGAGGGTGGGAAAAACTGTTTTTT. It encodes CASSRDRGWEKLFF.